The sequence of this T cell receptor beta chain was determined in a study of blood T cell repertoires in COVID-19. Study summary: COVID-19 samples from acute and convalescent phases originated in the United States, Italy and Spain. PBMCs, B-cell-depleted T cells, or T cells provided the cDNA or gDNA that made up the material.

In the original analysis: From reference gene primer amplification, estimates of nucleated cell counts were derived. Libraries were prepared by immunoSEQ multiplex PCR; TCRdb keeps only in-frame clonotypes and omits some of them. V and J calls and clone size are given by that table; D and trimming were obtained from the DNA. Among 450,000 to 500,000 clones listed, over 75% were seen once. Germline V lookup: CDR1 MNHEY, CDR2 SVGAGI. V was trimmed by 7 bases and J by 4 bases, leaving 16 bases between them. This CDR3 is 14 amino acids long. This clone has just a few counts. V is TRBV6-5 and J is TRBJ1-1, with D possibly being TRBD1 (5 bases). The sample taken for sequencing was peripheral blood. The sequence came from a human donor in a cohort sampled during active COVID-19. The CDR3 reads CASIGVGMITEAFF. Here the CDR3 DNA reads TGTGCCAGCATAGGGGTAGGGATGATCACTGAAGCTTTCTTT.